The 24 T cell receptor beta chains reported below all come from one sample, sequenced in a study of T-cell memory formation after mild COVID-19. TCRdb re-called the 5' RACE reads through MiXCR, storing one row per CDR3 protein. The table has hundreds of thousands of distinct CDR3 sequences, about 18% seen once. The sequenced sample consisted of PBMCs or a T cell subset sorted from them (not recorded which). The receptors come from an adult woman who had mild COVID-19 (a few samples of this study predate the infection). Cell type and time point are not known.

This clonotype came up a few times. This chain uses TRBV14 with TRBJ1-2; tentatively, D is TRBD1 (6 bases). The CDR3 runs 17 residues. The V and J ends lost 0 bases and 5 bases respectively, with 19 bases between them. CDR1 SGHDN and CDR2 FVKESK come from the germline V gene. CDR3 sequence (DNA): TGTGCCAGCAGCCAAGAAGGGGGACATTGGAGGATATATGGCTACACCTTC. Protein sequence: CASSQEGGHWRIYGYTF.

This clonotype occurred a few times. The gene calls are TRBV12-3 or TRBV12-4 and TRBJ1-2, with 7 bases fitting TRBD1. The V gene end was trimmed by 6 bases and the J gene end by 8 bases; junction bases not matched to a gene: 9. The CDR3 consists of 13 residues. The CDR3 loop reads CASSWTGKYGYTF. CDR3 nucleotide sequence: TGTGCCAGCAGCTGGACAGGCAAGTACGGCTACACCTTC.

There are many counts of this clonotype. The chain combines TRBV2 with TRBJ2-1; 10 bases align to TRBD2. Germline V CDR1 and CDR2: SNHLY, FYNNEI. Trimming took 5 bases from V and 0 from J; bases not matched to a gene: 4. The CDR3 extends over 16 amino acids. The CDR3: CASSRGLAVSYNEQFF. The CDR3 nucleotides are TGTGCCAGCAGTCGTGGACTAGCGGTCTCCTACAATGAGCAGTTCTTC.

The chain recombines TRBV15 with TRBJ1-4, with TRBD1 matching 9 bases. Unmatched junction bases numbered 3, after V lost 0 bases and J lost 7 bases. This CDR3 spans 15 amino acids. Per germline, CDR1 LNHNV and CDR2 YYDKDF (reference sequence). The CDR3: CATSREDRGSEKLFF. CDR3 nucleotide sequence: TGTGCCACCAGCAGAGAGGACAGGGGATCTGAAAAACTGTTTTTT.

The CDR3 sequence is CASSYHRVSNEQFF. The CDR3 nucleotides are TGTGCCAGCAGTTACCACAGGGTAAGCAATGAGCAGTTCTTC. The genes are TRBV6-1 and TRBJ2-1, with a tentative D call TRBD1 (6 bases). Trimming left V 5 bases short and J 6 bases short, with 14 bases between. The CDR3 totals 14 residues. CDR1 MNHNS and CDR2 SASEGT come from the germline V gene.

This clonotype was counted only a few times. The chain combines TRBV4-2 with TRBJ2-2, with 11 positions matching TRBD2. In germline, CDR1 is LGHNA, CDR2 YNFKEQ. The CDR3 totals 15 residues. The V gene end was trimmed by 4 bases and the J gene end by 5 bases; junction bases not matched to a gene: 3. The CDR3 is CASSRASGGTGELFF. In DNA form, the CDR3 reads TGTGCCAGCAGCCGAGCTAGCGGGGGGACCGGGGAGCTGTTTTTT.

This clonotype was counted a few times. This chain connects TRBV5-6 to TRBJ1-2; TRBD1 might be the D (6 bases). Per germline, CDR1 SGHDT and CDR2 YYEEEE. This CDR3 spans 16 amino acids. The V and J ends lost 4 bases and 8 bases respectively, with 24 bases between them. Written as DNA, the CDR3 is TGTGCCAGCAGCCCCGTGGGGGGCGCGTCGACTAGGGGCTACACCTTC. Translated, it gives CASSPVGGASTRGYTF.

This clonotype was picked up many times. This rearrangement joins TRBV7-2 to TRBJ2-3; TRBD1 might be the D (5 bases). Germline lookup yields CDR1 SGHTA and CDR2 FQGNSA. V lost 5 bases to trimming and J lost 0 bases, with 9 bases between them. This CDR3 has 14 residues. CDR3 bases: TGTGCCAGCAGCCAGGGCTACAGCACAGATACGCAGTATTTT. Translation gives CASSQGYSTDTQYF.

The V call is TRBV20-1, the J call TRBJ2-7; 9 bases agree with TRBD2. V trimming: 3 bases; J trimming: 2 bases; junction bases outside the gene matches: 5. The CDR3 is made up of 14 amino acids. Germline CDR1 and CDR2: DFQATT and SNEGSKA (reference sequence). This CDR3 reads CSASPSGMTYEQYF. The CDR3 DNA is TGCAGTGCTAGCCCTAGCGGGATGACCTACGAGCAGTACTTC.

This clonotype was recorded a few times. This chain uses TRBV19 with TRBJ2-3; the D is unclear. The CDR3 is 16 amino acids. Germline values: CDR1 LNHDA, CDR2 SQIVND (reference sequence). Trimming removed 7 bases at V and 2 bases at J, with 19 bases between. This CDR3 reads CASTYGWGTHTDTQYF. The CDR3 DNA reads TGTGCCAGTACCTATGGTTGGGGAACCCACACAGATACGCAGTATTTT.

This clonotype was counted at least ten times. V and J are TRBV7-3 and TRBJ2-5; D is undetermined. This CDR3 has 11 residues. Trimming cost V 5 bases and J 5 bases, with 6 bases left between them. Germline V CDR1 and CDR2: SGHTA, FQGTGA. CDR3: CASSAEETQYF. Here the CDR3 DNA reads TGTGCCAGCAGCGCAGAGGAGACCCAGTACTTC.

This CDR3 is CASSPDYQGEKLFF. The CDR3, as DNA: TGTGCCAGCAGCCCGGACTACCAGGGTGAAAAACTGTTTTTT. The chain couples TRBV7-2 to TRBJ1-4, with D possibly TRBD1 on 5 matching bases. The CDR3 totals 14 residues. V was trimmed by 5 bases and J by 7 bases, leaving 14 bases between them. The V gene's germline CDR1 is SGHTA and CDR2 FQGNSA.

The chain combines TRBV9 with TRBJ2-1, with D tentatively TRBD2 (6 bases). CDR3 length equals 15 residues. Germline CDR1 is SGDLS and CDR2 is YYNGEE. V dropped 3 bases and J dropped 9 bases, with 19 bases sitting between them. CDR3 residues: CASSEPTEGRSEQFF. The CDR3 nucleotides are TGTGCCAGCAGCGAGCCCACGGAGGGCCGTAGTGAGCAGTTCTTC. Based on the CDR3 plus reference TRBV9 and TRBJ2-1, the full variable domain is DSGVTQTPKHLITATGQRVTLRCSPRSGDLSVYWYQQSLDQGLQFLIQYYNGEERAKGNILERFSAQQFPDLHSELNLSSLELGDSALYFCASSEPTEGRSEQFFGPGTRLTVL.

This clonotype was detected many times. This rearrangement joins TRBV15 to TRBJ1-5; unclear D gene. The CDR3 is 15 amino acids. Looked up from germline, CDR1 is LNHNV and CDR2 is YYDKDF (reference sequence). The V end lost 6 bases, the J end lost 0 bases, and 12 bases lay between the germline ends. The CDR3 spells CATRQYSYSNQPQHF. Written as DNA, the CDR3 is TGTGCCACCAGACAGTACTCGTATAGCAATCAGCCCCAGCATTTT.

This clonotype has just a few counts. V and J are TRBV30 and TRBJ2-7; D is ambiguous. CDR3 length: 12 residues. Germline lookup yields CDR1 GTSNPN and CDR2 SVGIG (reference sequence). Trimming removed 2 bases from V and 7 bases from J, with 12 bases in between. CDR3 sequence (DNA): TGTGCCTGGAGTAGGACCATGGGTGAGCAGTACTTC. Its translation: CAWSRTMGEQYF.

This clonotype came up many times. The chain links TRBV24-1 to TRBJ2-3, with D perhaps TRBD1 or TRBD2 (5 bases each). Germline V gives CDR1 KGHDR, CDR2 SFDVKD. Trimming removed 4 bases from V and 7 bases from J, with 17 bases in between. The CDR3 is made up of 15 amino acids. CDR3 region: CATSDNGQGGHTQYF. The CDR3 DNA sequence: TGTGCCACCAGTGACAACGGCCAGGGCGGGCATACGCAGTATTTT.

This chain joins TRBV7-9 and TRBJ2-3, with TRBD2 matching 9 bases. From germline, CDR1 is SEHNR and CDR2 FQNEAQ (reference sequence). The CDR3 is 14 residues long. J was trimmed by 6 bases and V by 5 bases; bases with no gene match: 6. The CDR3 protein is CASSMRGGRDTQYF. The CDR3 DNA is TGTGCCAGCAGCATGCGGGGGGGCCGCGATACGCAGTATTTT.

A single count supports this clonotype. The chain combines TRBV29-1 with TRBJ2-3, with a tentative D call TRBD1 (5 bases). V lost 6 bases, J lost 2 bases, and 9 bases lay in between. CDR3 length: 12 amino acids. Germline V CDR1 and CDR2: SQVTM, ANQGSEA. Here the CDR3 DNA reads TGCAGCGTGTGGGGCGACACAGATACGCAGTATTTT. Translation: CSVWGDTDTQYF.

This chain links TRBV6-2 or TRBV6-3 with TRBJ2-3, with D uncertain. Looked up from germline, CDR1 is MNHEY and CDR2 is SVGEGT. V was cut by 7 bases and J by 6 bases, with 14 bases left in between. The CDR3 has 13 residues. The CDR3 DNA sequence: TGTGCCAGCATCAGAGGTCCCATGGATACGCAGTATTTT. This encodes CASIRGPMDTQYF.

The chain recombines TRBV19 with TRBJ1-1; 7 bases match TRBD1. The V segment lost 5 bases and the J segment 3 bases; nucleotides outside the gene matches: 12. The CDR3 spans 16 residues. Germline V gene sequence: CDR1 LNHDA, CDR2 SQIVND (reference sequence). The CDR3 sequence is CASSLLWSGGDTEAFF. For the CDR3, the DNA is TGTGCCAGTAGTCTACTTTGGTCAGGGGGAGACACTGAAGCTTTCTTT.

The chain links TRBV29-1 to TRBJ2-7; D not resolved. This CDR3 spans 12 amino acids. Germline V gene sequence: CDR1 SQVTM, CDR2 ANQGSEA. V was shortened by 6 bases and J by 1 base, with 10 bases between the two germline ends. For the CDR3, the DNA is TGCAGCGTCTACCATACATCCTACGAGCAGTACTTC. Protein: CSVYHTSYEQYF.

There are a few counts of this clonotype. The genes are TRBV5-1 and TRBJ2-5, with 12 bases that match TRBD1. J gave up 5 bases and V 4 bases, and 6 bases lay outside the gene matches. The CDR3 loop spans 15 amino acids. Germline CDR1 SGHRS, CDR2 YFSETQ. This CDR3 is CASSGGTGGRETQYF. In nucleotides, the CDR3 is TGCGCCAGCAGCGGAGGGACAGGGGGCCGGGAGACCCAGTACTTC.

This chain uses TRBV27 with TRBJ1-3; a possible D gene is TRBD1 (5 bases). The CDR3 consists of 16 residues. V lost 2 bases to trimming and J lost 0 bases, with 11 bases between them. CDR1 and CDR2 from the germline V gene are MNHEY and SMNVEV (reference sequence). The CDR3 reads CASSLGAMGSGNTIYF. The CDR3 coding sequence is TGTGCCAGCAGTTTAGGGGCAATGGGCTCTGGAAACACCATATATTTT.

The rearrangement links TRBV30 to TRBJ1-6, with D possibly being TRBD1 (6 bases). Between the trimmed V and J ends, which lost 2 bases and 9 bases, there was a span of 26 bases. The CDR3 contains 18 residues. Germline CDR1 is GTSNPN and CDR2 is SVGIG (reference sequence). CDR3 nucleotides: TGTGCCTGGAGTCGCCCTCCGGGTGATGGGGGGCGAACTTCACCCCTCCACTTT. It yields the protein CAWSRPPGDGGRTSPLHF. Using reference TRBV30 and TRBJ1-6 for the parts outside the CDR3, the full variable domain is SQTIHQWPATLVQPVGSPLSLECTVEGTSNPNLYWYRQAAGRGLQLLFYSVGIGQISSEVPQNLSASRPQDRQFILSSKKLLLSDSGFYLCAWSRPPGDGGRTSPLHFGNGTRLTVT.